This TCR beta chain emerged from a study of graft-versus-host responses after intestinal transplantation (dated by TCRdb to 2020 to 2022). In the study overall: The transplants that recipients received were multivisceral, liver-intestinal, or isolated intestinal. Rather than being sequenced by the commercial service, samples from a few later patients were sequenced in-house on an Illumina MiSeq and processed with MiXCR. Donor T cell macrochimerism was defined as a peak of at least 4% donor T cells among recipient peripheral blood mononuclear cells. After intestinal transplantation, graft-versus-host and host-versus-graft alloreactive T cell clones were followed in the graft, circulation and bone marrow using bulk TCR-beta CDR3 sequencing. A cohort of 24 intestinal transplant recipients, including one retransplant, was enrolled, and a few patients lacking pretransplant specimens were excluded. Alloreactive clones were identified by sequencing pre-transplant mixed lymphocyte reaction products and comparing them with unstimulated pre-transplant donor and recipient T cells. All recipients received anti-thymocyte globulin induction followed by maintenance tacrolimus and steroids for approximately 3 years. Here is what the overall study found, with its caveats: Peak levels of circulating GvH clones were associated with declines in HvG clones early after transplant. In the allografts of patients with donor T cell macrochimerism, GvH to HvG T cell clonal ratios were high. GvH clones turned up in recipient bone marrow, with some appearing earlier in ileal mucosa or blood, a pattern consistent with an intestinal mucosal origin. The relatively low number and heterogeneity of intestinal transplant patients limited the conclusions.

Via the germline V gene (reference sequence), CDR1 is MNHEY and CDR2 SMNVEV. Unmatched junction bases come to 11, with V trimmed by 5 bases and J by 1 base. The CDR3 runs 17 amino acids, cysteine and phenylalanine included. The only DNA kept is the CDR3, 51 bases in frame from the first base. This clone was seen a few times. Its specific antigen is unknown. Per-base quality was not reported, and no clone a single base away is much larger than it. This sample's time point label indicates: cells obtained before transplantation from donor or recipient. CD3+CD4+ and CD3+CD8+ populations were FACS-sorted from unstimulated pre-transplant donor and recipient cells taken from spleen or lymph nodes. Library preparation was by the immunoSEQ multiplex PCR assay. In most patients, genomic DNA was isolated using the Qiagen DNeasy Blood and Tissue Kit and sent frozen to Adaptive Biotechnologies for TCR sequencing. High-throughput TCR-beta CDR3 sequencing of genomic DNA from most patients was performed by Adaptive Biotechnologies. Processing in the source paper ran as follows. Adaptive's ImmunoSEQ software supplied the TCR sequencing data for 15 to 20 patients, while MiXCR and VDJtools were used to process a few other patients. To correct CD4 versus CD8 sorting errors, sequences present in both subsets at a frequency ratio below 5:1 were removed. Because the origin of CDR3 nucleotide sequences shared between donor and recipient could not be assigned, those sequences were removed. To be classed as alloreactive, a clone needed at least 2-fold expansion over unstimulated cells and a minimum CFSE-low frequency of 0.002% (template counts) or 0.001% (read counts). A clone was considered mappable if detected in the sequenced pre-transplant spleen, lymph node, or MLR CFSE-low populations of the donor or recipient. Cumulative frequency of alloreactive clones was calculated as a percentage of all sequences weighted by copy number. TCRdb carries this immuneACCESS record with in-frame sequences only. Its versions omit some clonotypes, under half of them owing to an unresolved V gene in the studies checked, with the rest unexplained. V and J calls and clone size follow that table, whereas D and trimming were derived from the DNA. The sample contains tens of thousands of clones, roughly 90% of them found a single time. Together, the top ten hold around 2.5% of the sample.

The material was unstimulated CD8+ T cells sorted from spleen or lymph node cells, obtained before intestinal transplant. The chain is encoded by TRBV27 joined to TRBJ1-1, and 9 junctional nucleotides match TRBD1. This TCR derives from a human donor who received an intestinal transplant. CDR3 region: CASSNDRGRGENTEAFF. The DNA sequence is TGTGCCAGCAGTAATGACAGGGGGAGAGGTGAGAACACTGAAGCTTTCTTT.